Listed below are T cell receptor beta chains from one sample, sequenced in a study of blood T cell repertoires in COVID-19. Clones were sequenced by immunoSEQ multiplex PCR, and TCRdb holds only the in-frame ones, with some missing. The sample holds 310,000 or so clones, about 88% seen once. The sample consisted of peripheral blood. The receptors stem from an older man with acute or convalescent COVID-19. CDR3s include the opening cysteine and the closing phenylalanine or tryptophan. A D gene is named only where the DNA matches it firmly. Some rows mark clone size as missing; the rest say once, few, many or name a class of expanded clone.

v_gene	d_gene	abundance	j_gene	CDR3aa	CDR3nt
TRBV7-2	-	-	TRBJ2-1	CASSFYGNLNEQFF	TGTGCCAGCAGCTTTTACGGGAATCTCAATGAGCAGTTCTTC
TRBV11-2	TRBD1	many	TRBJ1-4	CASTQGTGRGEKLFF	TGTGCCAGCACCCAGGGGACAGGGAGGGGGGAAAAACTGTTTTTT
TRBV7-9	TRBD1	once	TRBJ1-2	CASSTLTGMNGYTF	TGTGCCAGCAGCACTTTGACAGGGATGAATGGCTACACCTTC
TRBV13	-	few	TRBJ2-2	CASSLAGLNTGELFF	TGTGCCAGCAGCTTAGCAGGGCTCAACACCGGGGAGCTGTTTTTT
TRBV30	-	-	TRBJ2-7	CAWSGQARYEQYF	TGTGCCTGGAGTGGACAGGCACGCTACGAGCAGTACTTC
TRBV4-3	TRBD2	once	TRBJ2-5	CASSRLAGETQYF	TGCGCCAGCAGCCGACTAGCGGGGGAGACCCAGTACTTC
TRBV7-2	-	-	TRBJ2-2	CASSTPGLYTGELFF	TGTGCCAGCAGCACCCCGGGACTTTACACCGGGGAGCTGTTTTTT
TRBV6-6	TRBD1	-	TRBJ1-2	CASSYPGQGAAGYTF	TGTGCCAGCAGTTACCCGGGACAGGGGGCAGCTGGCTACACCTTC
TRBV10-1	-	once	TRBJ2-6	CASLPRGAASSGANVLTF	TGCGCCAGCCTTCCTAGGGGCGCCGCGAGCTCTGGGGCCAACGTCCTGACTTTC
TRBV7-9	-	-	TRBJ2-7	CASSPQGGRWAEQYF	TGTGCCAGCAGCCCCCAGGGAGGAAGGTGGGCCGAGCAGTACTTC
TRBV28	TRBD1	-	TRBJ1-2	CASGRDSRDYGYTF	TGTGCCAGCGGACGGGACAGTAGAGACTATGGCTACACCTTC
TRBV28	TRBD1	-	TRBJ1-6	CASSLGGQGSHYNSPLHF	TGTGCCAGCAGTTTAGGGGGACAGGGGTCCCATTATAATTCACCCCTCCACTTT
TRBV29-1	-	-	TRBJ2-3	CSVVTQAATSTDTQYF	TGCAGCGTTGTTACCCAAGCGGCGACCAGCACAGATACGCAGTATTTT
TRBV5-4	TRBD1	-	TRBJ2-7	CASSLEGTGTYEQYF	TGTGCCAGCAGCTTGGAAGGGACAGGCACCTACGAGCAGTACTTC
TRBV19	-	once	TRBJ2-6	CASNPGGGIVANVLTF	TGTGCCAGTAACCCAGGCGGGGGCATAGTGGCCAACGTCCTGACTTTC
TRBV3-1/TRBV3-2	TRBD1	once	TRBJ1-2	CASRERQGEGYGYTF	TGTGCCAGCAGGGAGAGACAGGGGGAGGGCTATGGCTACACCTTC
TRBV7-6	TRBD2	-	TRBJ2-3	CASSLNPSGRAPDTQYF	TGTGCCAGCAGCTTAAATCCCAGCGGGAGGGCCCCAGATACGCAGTATTTT
TRBV6-1	-	-	TRBJ2-4	CASSEPLAKNIQYF	TGTGCCAGCAGTGAACCGTTAGCCAAAAACATTCAGTACTTC
TRBV1	-	-	TRBJ1-4	CTSSPRVRISGAPEKLFF	TGCACCAGCAGCCCTAGAGTAAGGATAAGCGGGGCCCCAGAAAAACTGTTTTTT
TRBV7-2	TRBD1	-	TRBJ2-5	CASSLGLGSDRAKETQYF	TGTGCCAGCAGCTTGGGACTCGGTTCGGACAGGGCGAAGGAGACCCAGTACTTC
TRBV20-1	-	-	TRBJ2-3	CSANRDNTQYF	TGCAGTGCTAACCGGGACAATACGCAGTATTTT
TRBV29-1	-	-	TRBJ1-5	CGIGVSNQPQHF	TGCGGGATCGGGGTTAGCAATCAGCCCCAGCATTTT
TRBV20-1	-	once	TRBJ2-3	CSADSRDTQYF	TGCAGTGCAGATAGTAGAGATACGCAGTATTTT
TRBV30	-	-	TRBJ1-6	CAWDRTNSPLHF	TGTGCCTGGGACAGGACTAATTCACCCCTCCACTTT
TRBV4-3	-	few	TRBJ2-3	CASSQPGADTQYF	TGCGCCAGCAGCCAACCAGGGGCGGATACGCAGTATTTT
TRBV3-1/TRBV3-2	-	-	TRBJ2-3	CASSQEDYLTDTQYF	TGTGCCAGCAGCCAAGAGGACTATCTCACAGATACGCAGTATTTT
TRBV4-3	TRBD2	-	TRBJ2-3	CASSPGVIAGAASTDTQYF	TGCGCCAGCAGCCCAGGAGTAATAGCGGGGGCCGCTAGCACAGATACGCAGTATTTT
TRBV5-4	-	-	TRBJ1-6	CASSGPGGSYNSPLHF	TGTGCCAGCAGCGGGCCCGGTGGCTCCTATAATTCACCCCTCCACTTT
TRBV5-1	-	-	TRBJ1-6	CASSLEPEPPLHF	TGCGCCAGCAGCTTGGAACCCGAGCCACCCCTCCACTTT
TRBV2	TRBD1	-	TRBJ1-4	CASSRQGPNEKLFF	TGTGCCAGCAGCAGACAGGGACCAAATGAAAAACTGTTTTTT
TRBV6-2/TRBV6-3	TRBD2	-	TRBJ2-1	CASSYWLIAGASWDTYNEQFF	TGTGCCAGCAGTTACTGGTTAATAGCGGGGGCCTCTTGGGATACCTACAATGAGCAGTTCTTC
TRBV6-5	TRBD1	-	TRBJ1-2	CASSYTGQGGYGYTF	TGTGCCAGCAGTTATACGGGACAGGGAGGCTATGGCTACACCTTC
TRBV15	-	-	TRBJ1-6	CATTTGDSALHF	TGTGCCACCACGACCGGGGATTCAGCCCTCCACTTT
TRBV19	TRBD1	-	TRBJ2-7	CASSWGTGNYEQYF	TGTGCCAGTTCCTGGGGGACAGGGAACTACGAGCAGTACTTC
TRBV3-1/TRBV3-2	TRBD2	-	TRBJ2-3	CASSQGPGGSTDTQYF	TGTGCCAGCAGCCAAGGGCCGGGGGGAAGCACAGATACGCAGTATTTT
TRBV15	TRBD1	-	TRBJ1-5	CATSRVSGGPDQPQHF	TGTGCCACCAGCAGAGTTTCAGGGGGCCCTGATCAGCCCCAGCATTTT
TRBV18	-	-	TRBJ2-7	CASSPVTGYEQYF	TGTGCCAGCTCACCGGTCACGGGGTACGAGCAGTACTTC
TRBV27	-	-	TRBJ1-5	CASSFTRTASNQPQHF	TGTGCCAGCAGTTTTACCCGGACAGCTAGCAATCAGCCCCAGCATTTT
TRBV20-1	TRBD1	-	TRBJ1-2	CSATTGPGYTF	TGCAGTGCAACGACAGGGCCGGGCTACACCTTC
TRBV3-1/TRBV3-2	-	-	TRBJ2-1	CASSQRRSYNEQFF	TGTGCCAGCAGCCAACGCAGGTCCTACAATGAGCAGTTCTTC
TRBV19	-	-	TRBJ2-1	CASSIPGQGRGEQFF	TGTGCCAGCAGTATCCCCGGTCAGGGCAGGGGTGAGCAGTTCTTC
TRBV12-3/TRBV12-4	TRBD2	-	TRBJ2-3	CASSPLAGNTQYF	TGTGCCAGCAGTCCTCTAGCGGGGAATACGCAGTATTTT
TRBV7-2	-	-	TRBJ2-5	CASSSRTEGETQYF	TGTGCCAGCAGCTCGAGGACTGAGGGAGAGACCCAGTACTTC
TRBV13	TRBD2	-	TRBJ2-5	CASKRGANQETQYF	TGTGCCAGCAAGCGGGGGGCAAATCAAGAGACCCAGTACTTC
TRBV7-2	-	-	TRBJ1-2	CASSPGRGQILGYGYTF	TGTGCCAGCAGTCCTGGGAGGGGCCAGATTTTGGGCTATGGCTACACCTTC
TRBV10-1	-	-	TRBJ2-7	CASQDRKASYEQYF	TGCGCCAGCCAGGACAGAAAAGCCTCCTACGAGCAGTACTTC
TRBV5-4	-	-	TRBJ2-7	CASSFRPTTYEQYF	TGTGCCAGCAGCTTCCGGCCGACAACCTACGAGCAGTACTTC
TRBV7-6	TRBD2	many	TRBJ2-5	CASSLNPWPSGGQETQYF	TGTGCCAGCAGCTTAAATCCTTGGCCTAGCGGGGGTCAAGAGACCCAGTACTTC
TRBV25-1	-	-	TRBJ1-1	CASSASAGIRTEAFF	TGTGCCAGCAGTGCATCCGCCGGGATTAGGACTGAAGCTTTCTTT
TRBV28	TRBD1	-	TRBJ2-2	CASLDRVNTGELFF	TGTGCCAGTCTAGACAGGGTGAACACCGGGGAGCTGTTTTTT
TRBV2	TRBD1	-	TRBJ2-1	CASSERQGAYNEQFF	TGTGCCAGCAGTGAAAGACAGGGTGCCTACAATGAGCAGTTCTTC
TRBV4-1	-	few	TRBJ2-7	CASSQDNGQYYEQYF	TGCGCCAGCAGCCAAGATAACGGACAGTACTACGAGCAGTACTTC
TRBV9	TRBD2	once	TRBJ2-1	CASSPSGVSYNEQFF	TGTGCCAGCAGCCCGAGCGGGGTCTCCTACAATGAGCAGTTCTTC
TRBV6-5	TRBD2	few	TRBJ2-7	CASSPGLAGKYEQYF	TGTGCCAGCAGTCCCGGACTAGCGGGGAAATACGAGCAGTACTTC
TRBV3-1/TRBV3-2	TRBD1	-	TRBJ2-5	CASSFGQGVETQYF	TGTGCCAGCAGCTTCGGACAGGGCGTGGAGACCCAGTACTTC
TRBV18	TRBD2	-	TRBJ2-1	CASSPPSGRVHEQFF	TGTGCCAGCTCACCACCCAGCGGGAGAGTACATGAGCAGTTCTTC
TRBV5-1	TRBD2	-	TRBJ2-1	CASSLATSGGVYNEQFF	TGCGCCAGCAGCTTGGCAACTAGCGGGGGGGTTTACAATGAGCAGTTCTTC